This T cell receptor beta chain was captured in a study of neurological immune-mediated disorders (dated by TCRdb to between 2018 and 2021). At the level of the whole study: Among the 34 multiple sclerosis patients, about 30 had relapsing-remitting MS and 3 had secondary progressive MS. Peripheral blood TCR-beta repertoires from patients with HTLV-I-associated myelopathy (HAM/TSP), patients with multiple sclerosis, and healthy controls were compared in the study using UMI-based sequencing. The roughly 100 TCR-beta libraries covered PBMC samples along with longitudinal samples, technical triplicates, and paired sorted CD4+ and CD8+ T-cell subsets. Longitudinal HAM/TSP donors and healthy donors each had 3 time-points at intervals of about 3-40 months. The cohort was made up of 68 subjects, consisting of roughly 15 HAM/TSP patients, about 35 multiple sclerosis patients and some 20 healthy controls. Beyond this particular receptor, the publication reports: The highest TCR clonal expansion was observed in HAM/TSP patients, whereas the lowest was observed in MS patients, even when compared with healthy controls. No identical CDR3 amino acid sequences were found to be shared among expanded clones across subjects, suggesting that TCR-beta repertoires were private in all groups. Repertoires from 18 of 34 MS patients were grouped by phylogenetic analysis into a cluster of related CDR3 sequences, suggesting a possible repertoire-level signature. The MS cluster was not associated with any clinical or MRI features, and the authors stated that larger cohorts are needed.

cDNA was synthesized by template-switch 5'RACE using a primer carrying a 10-nucleotide random unique molecular identifier by which each TCR transcript was tagged. Every sequencing run covered 15-18 subjects and yielded more than 180 million TCR-beta sequences. Total RNA was extracted with the RNeasy kit. The KAPA Real-time Library Amplification kit was used to amplify TCR-beta VDJ regions with primers for the TCR constant region and the 5'RACE anchor. Sample indexes and Illumina adaptors were added in a first PCR, after which library yield was increased in a second PCR. After Ampure bead purification, the TCR product of roughly 650 bp was size-selected on a 2% E-gel SizeSelection system. Before pooling, libraries had their quality checked on a Bioanalyzer, their concentration measured with Qubit, and their quantity determined with the Kapa Library Quantification kit. An Illumina HiSeq 2500 was used to sequence the libraries paired-end at 2 x 150 bp. To increase sequence diversity, roughly 24-30% phiX was spiked into each library pool. Per the authors' processing: Quality-filtered reads were processed with the UMI-based MiGEC pipeline, which removed over 75% of raw TCR sequences during error correction. VDJ genes were aligned to IMGT germline references, and clonotypes were defined by unique CDR3 amino acid sequence plus V-J genes. VDJtools evaluated clonal expansion, Shannon diversity and CDR3 relatedness (CalcPairwiseDistances, ClusterSamples); CLCbio workbench built phylogenetic trees. Using coefficient-of-variation modelling across technical triplicates, the study counted a clone as expanded if it had at least 8 unique UMIs. Starting from the raw public reads, TCRdb applied fastp trimming at Q25, assembled clones with MiXCR and retained in-frame beta chains. Every CDR3 protein is listed once, alongside the most common genes and DNA of its rows. It is TCRdb's table, rather than the study itself, that gives the V and J calls and clone size. The sample yields around 37,000 distinct CDR3 sequences; under 4% were counted once. The top ten clonotypes cover more than 7.5% of the sample.

The time point label on this specimen signifies: longitudinal time-point 1 (baseline). For the unsorted PBMC libraries, 2 million PBMCs were stored in RNAlater at -80 degrees C until RNA extraction and were used to generate the libraries. Multiple sclerosis patients were enrolled in a US clinical protocol under which disease progression was evaluated by magnetic resonance imaging. Peripheral blood was subjected to Ficoll-Hypaque density gradient centrifugation to isolate PBMCs, which were then cryopreserved in liquid nitrogen. Spanning cysteine to phenylalanine, the CDR3 consists of 13 amino acids. Left in the record is the CDR3 DNA by itself, 39 bases read in frame from the first base. V is cut by 6 bases and J by 4 bases, and the space between the germline ends is 15 bases. CDR1 is given as DFQATT and CDR2 as SNEGSKA, both from the germline V gene (reference sequence). Many counts were recorded for this clonotype. Its antigen target is currently unknown. Qualities for individual bases were not recorded, and no much larger clone is one base off.

Recombination joined TRBV20-1 with TRBJ1-1; tentative D gene TRBD1, with 5 bases matching. The TCR sequence derives from a woman in her sixties or seventies with multiple sclerosis. Material for sequencing was PBMCs. The CDR3 region: CSAPIRGSTEAFF. At the DNA level, the sequence is TGCAGTGCCCCTATTCGGGGGAGCACTGAAGCTTTCTTT.